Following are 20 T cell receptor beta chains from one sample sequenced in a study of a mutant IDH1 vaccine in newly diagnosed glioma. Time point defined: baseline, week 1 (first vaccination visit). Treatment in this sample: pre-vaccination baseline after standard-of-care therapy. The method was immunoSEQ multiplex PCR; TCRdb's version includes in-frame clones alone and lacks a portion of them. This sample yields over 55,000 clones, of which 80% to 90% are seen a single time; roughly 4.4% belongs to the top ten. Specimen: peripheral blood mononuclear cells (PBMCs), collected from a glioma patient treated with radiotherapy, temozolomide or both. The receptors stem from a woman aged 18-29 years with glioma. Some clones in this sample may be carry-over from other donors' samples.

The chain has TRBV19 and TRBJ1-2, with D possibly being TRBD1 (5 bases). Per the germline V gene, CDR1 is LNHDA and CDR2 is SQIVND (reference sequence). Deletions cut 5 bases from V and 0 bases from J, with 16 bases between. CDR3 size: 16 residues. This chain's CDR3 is CASSPRVASTNYGYTF. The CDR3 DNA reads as TGTGCCAGTAGTCCCAGGGTGGCTTCAACTAACTATGGCTACACCTTC.

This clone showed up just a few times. CDR3 amino acids: CASSSQGRGLNTEAFF. DNA of the CDR3: TGTGCCAGTAGTTCCCAGGGGCGTGGGTTGAACACTGAAGCTTTCTTT. This chain links TRBV19 with TRBJ1-1; perhaps TRBD1 as D (6 bases). This CDR3 is built from 16 residues. Looked up from germline, CDR1 is LNHDA and CDR2 is SQIVND (reference sequence). The V gene lost 5 bases and the J gene lost 0 bases, with 16 bases spanning the gap.

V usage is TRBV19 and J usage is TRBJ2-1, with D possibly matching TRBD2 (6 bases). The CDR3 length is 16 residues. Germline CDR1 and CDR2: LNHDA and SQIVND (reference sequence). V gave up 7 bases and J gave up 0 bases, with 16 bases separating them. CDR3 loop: CASNSAGPSSYNEQFF. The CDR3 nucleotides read TGTGCCAGTAATTCAGCGGGTCCCAGCTCCTACAATGAGCAGTTCTTC. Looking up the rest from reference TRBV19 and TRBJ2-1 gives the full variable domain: DGGITQSPKYLFRKEGQNVTLSCEQNLNHDAMYWYRQDPGQGLRLIYYSQIVNDFQKGDIAEGYSVSREKKESFPLTVTSAQKNPTAFYLCASNSAGPSSYNEQFFGPGTRLTVL.

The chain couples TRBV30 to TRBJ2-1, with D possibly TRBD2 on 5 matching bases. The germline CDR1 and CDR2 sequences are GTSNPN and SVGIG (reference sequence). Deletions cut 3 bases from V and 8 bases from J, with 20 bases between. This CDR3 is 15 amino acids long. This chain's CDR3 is CAWRRPGPNSDEQFF. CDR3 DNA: TGTGCCTGGAGGCGTCCGGGTCCTAATAGCGATGAGCAGTTCTTC. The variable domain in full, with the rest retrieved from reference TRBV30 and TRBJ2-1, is SQTIHQWPATLVQPVGSPLSLECTVEGTSNPNLYWYRQAAGRGLQLLFYSVGIGQISSEVPQNLSASRPQDRQFILSSKKLLLSDSGFYLCAWRRPGPNSDEQFFGPGTRLTVL.

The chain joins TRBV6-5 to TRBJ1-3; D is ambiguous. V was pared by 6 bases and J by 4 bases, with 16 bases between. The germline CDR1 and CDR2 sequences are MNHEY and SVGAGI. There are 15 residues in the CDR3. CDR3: CASSPNAVPGNTIYF. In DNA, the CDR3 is TGTGCCAGCAGCCCCAACGCGGTGCCAGGAAACACCATATATTTT.

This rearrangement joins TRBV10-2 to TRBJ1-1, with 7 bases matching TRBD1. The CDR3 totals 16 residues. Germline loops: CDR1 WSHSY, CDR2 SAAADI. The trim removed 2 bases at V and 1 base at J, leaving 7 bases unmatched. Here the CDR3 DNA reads TGCGCCAGCAGTGAGAGGTTAGGGGGCGGGAACACTGAAGCTTTCTTT. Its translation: CASSERLGGGNTEAFF.

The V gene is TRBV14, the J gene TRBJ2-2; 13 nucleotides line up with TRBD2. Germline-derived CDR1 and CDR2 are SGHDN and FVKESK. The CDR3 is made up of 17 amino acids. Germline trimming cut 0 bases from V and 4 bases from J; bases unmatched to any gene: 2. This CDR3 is CASSQDTSGGATGELFF. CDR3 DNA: TGTGCCAGCAGCCAAGACACTAGCGGGGGGGCCACCGGGGAGCTGTTTTTT.

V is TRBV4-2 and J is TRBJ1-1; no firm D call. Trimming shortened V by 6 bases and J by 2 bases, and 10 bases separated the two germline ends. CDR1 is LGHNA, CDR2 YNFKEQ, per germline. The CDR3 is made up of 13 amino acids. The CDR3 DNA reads TGTGCCAGCAGGTCTGGGAGAAACACTGAAGCTTTCTTT. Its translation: CASRSGRNTEAFF.

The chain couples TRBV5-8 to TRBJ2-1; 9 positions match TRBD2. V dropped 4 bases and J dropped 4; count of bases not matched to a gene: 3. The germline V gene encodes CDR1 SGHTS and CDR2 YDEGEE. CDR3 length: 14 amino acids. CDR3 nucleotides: TGTGCCAGCAGCCAGACTAGCGGTTACAATGAGCAGTTCTTC. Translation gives CASSQTSGYNEQFF. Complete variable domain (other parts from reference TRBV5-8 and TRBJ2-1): EAGVTQSPTHLIKTRGQQATLRCSPISGHTSVYWYQQALGLGLQFLLWYDEGEERNRGNFPPRFSGRQFPNYSSELNVNALELEDSALYLCASSQTSGYNEQFFGPGTRLTVL.

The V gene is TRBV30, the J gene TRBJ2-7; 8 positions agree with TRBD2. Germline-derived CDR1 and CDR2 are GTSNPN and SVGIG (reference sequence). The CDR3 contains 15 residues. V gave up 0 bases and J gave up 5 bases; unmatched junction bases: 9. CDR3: CAWSVQGGGPNEQYF. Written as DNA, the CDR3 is TGTGCCTGGAGTGTACAGGGCGGGGGGCCCAACGAGCAGTACTTC.

CDR3: CASSPRVNRDYEQYF. Here the CDR3 DNA reads TGTGCCAGCAGTCCCAGGGTCAATAGGGACTACGAGCAGTACTTC. The chain couples TRBV6-6 to TRBJ2-7; the D gene is possibly TRBD1 (5 bases). CDR1 and CDR2 (germline): MNHNY, SVGAGI (reference sequence). Trimming cost V 5 bases and J 3 bases, with 17 bases left between them. CDR3 length: 15 amino acids.

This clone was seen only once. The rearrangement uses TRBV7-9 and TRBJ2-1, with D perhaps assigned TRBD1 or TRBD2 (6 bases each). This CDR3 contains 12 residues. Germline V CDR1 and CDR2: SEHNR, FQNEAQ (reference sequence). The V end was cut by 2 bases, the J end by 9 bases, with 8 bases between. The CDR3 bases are TGTGCCAGCAGCTTAAGGGGGGCTGAGCAGTTCTTC. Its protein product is CASSLRGAEQFF.

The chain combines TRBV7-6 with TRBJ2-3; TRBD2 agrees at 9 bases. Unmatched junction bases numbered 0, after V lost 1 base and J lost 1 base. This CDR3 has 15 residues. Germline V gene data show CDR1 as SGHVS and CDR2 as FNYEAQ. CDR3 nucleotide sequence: TGTGCCAGCAGCTTAGGGACTAGCGGCACAGATACGCAGTATTTT. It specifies CASSLGTSGTDTQYF.

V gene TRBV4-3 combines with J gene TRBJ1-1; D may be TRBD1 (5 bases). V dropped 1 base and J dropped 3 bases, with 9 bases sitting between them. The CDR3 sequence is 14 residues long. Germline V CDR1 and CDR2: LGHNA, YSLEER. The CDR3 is CASSQGGGDTEAFF. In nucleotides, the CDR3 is TGCGCCAGCAGCCAAGGGGGGGGTGACACTGAAGCTTTCTTT.

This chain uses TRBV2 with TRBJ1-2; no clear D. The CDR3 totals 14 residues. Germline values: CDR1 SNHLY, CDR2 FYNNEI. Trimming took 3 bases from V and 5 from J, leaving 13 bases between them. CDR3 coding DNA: TGTGCCAGCAGTGATCGGTCAGGCCTTTATGGCTACACCTTC. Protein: CASSDRSGLYGYTF.

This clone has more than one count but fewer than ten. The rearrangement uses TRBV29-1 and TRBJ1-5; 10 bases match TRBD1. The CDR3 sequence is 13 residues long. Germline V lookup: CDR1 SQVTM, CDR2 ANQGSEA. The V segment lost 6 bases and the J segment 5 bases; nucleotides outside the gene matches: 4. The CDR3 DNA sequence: TGCAGCGTCCGCGGGACAGGGGATCAGCCCCAGCATTTT. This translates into CSVRGTGDQPQHF.

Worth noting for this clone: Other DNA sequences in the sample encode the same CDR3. CDR3 coding DNA: TGCAGTGCTAGGGGTGCCACTGAAGCTTTCTTT. Translated, it gives CSARGATEAFF. The chain combines TRBV20-1 with TRBJ1-1; unclear D gene. The V end was cut by 3 bases, the J end by 4 bases, with 6 bases between. This CDR3 spans 11 amino acids. CDR1 is DFQATT and CDR2 is SNEGSKA in the germline V gene (reference sequence).

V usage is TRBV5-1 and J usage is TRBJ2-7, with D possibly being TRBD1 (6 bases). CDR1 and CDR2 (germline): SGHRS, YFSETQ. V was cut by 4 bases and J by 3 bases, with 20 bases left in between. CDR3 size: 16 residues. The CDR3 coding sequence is TGCGCCAGCAGCCAGGGGCACCGTAATTCCCTCTACGAGCAGTACTTC. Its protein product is CASSQGHRNSLYEQYF.

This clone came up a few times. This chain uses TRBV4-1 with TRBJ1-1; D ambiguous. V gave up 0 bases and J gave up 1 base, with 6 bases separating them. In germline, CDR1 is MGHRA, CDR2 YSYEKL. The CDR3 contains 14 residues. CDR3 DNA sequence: TGCGCCAGCAGCCAAGATGTGCGGAACACTGAAGCTTTCTTT. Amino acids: CASSQDVRNTEAFF.

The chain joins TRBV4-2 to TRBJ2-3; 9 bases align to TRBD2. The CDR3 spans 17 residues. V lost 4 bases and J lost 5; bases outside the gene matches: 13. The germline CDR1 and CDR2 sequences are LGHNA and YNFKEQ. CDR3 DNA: TGTGCCAGCAGCCCCAACGGGGGCGGGGGGGCAGGAGATACGCAGTATTTT. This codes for CASSPNGGGGAGDTQYF.